A single TCR beta chain is shown here with its context. The sample belongs to a study of T cell changes during pregnancy in multiple sclerosis. Per the germline V gene, CDR1 is SGHTA and CDR2 is FQGNSA. Trimming took 5 bases from V and 4 from J, leaving 12 bases between them. The CDR3 is 14 amino acids. Only in-frame clones appear in the TCRdb table, and some are missing; sequencing was by immunoSEQ multiplex PCR. The profile shows more than 40,000 clones, 91% of them singletons. The sequence derives from a female donor with multiple sclerosis, enrolled in a pregnancy study. The sample was CD8+ T cells from peripheral blood mononuclear cells, taken after pregnancy. V and J are TRBV7-2 and TRBJ2-1; TRBD2 might be the D (6 bases). This chain's CDR3 is CASSLRGEYNEQFF. In DNA form, the CDR3 reads TGTGCCAGCAGCCTTCGCGGGGAGTACAATGAGCAGTTCTTC.